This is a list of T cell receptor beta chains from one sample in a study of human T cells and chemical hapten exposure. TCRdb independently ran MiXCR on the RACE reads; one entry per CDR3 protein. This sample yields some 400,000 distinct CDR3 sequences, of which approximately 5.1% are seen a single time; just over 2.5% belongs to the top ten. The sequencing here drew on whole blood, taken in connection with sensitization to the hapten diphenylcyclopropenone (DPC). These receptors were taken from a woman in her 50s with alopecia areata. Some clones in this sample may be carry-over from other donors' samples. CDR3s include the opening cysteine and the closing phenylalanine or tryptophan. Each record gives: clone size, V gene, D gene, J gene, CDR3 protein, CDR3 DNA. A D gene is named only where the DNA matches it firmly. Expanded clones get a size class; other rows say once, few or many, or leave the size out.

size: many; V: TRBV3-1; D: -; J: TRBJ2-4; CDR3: CASSQDGRGAKNIQYF; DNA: TGTGCCAGCAGCCAAGATGGCCGAGGGGCCAAAAACATTCAGTACTTC
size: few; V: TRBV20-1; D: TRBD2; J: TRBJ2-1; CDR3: CSARDARRGGISYNEQFF; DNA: TGCAGTGCTAGAGATGCTCGGCGGGGGGGCATATCCTACAATGAGCAGTTCTTC
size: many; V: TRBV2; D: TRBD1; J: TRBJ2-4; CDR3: CASSEAPPGTGVVQYF; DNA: TGTGCCAGCAGTGAAGCCCCGCCCGGGACAGGGGTGGTTCAGTACTTC
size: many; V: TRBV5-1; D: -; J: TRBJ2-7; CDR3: CASSPTGATGEQYF; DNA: TGCGCCAGCAGCCCCACCGGGGCTACAGGGGAGCAGTACTTC
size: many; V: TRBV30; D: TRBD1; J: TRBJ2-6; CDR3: CAWSWKQGVSGANVLTF; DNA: TGTGCCTGGAGCTGGAAACAGGGGGTCTCTGGGGCCAACGTCCTGACTTTC
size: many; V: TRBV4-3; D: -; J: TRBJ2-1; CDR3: CASSLNRGGGDEQFF; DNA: TGCGCCAGCAGCCTAAACAGGGGGGGCGGTGATGAGCAGTTCTTC
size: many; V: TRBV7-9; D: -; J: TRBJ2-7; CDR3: CASSLAIYEQYF; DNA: TGTGCCAGCAGCTTAGCGATTTACGAGCAGTACTTC
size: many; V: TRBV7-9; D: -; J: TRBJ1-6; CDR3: CASSLAGNNSPLHF; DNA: TGTGCCAGCAGCTTAGCAGGGAATAATTCACCCCTCCACTTT
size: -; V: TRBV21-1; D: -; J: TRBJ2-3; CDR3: CASSTHRGRTRYF; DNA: TGTGCCAGCAGCACCCACAGAGGGCGAACGCGGTATTTT
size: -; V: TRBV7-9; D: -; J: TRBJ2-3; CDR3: CASSSGSSGTQYF; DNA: TGTGCCAGCAGTTCGGGCAGTTCGGGTACGCAGTATTTT
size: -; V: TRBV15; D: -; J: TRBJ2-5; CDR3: CATSRDTGYRETQYF; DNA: TGTGCCACCAGCAGAGATACGGGGTACAGGGAGACCCAGTACTTC
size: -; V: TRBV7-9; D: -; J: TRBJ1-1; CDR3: CASSLVAGPNTEAFF; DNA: TGTGCCAGCAGCTTAGTGGCAGGGCCTAACACTGAAGCTTTCTTT
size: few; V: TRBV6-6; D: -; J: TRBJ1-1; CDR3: CASRAGVPEAFF; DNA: TGTGCCAGCAGGGCAGGGGTCCCTGAAGCTTTCTTT
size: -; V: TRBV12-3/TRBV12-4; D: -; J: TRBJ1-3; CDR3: CASSISGSSGNTIYF; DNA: TGTGCCAGCAGCATTTCGGGTTCCTCTGGAAACACCATATATTTT
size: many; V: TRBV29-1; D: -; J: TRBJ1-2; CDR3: CSVLPEGTNYGYTF; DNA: TGCAGCGTGCTCCCGGAGGGGACGAACTATGGCTACACCTTC
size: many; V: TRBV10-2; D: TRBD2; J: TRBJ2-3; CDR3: CASREGFTDTQYF; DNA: TGCGCCAGTAGGGAGGGGTTCACAGATACGCAGTATTTT
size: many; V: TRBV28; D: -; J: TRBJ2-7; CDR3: CASSPPDRSYEQYF; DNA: TGTGCCAGCAGTCCCCCGGACCGCTCCTACGAGCAGTACTTC
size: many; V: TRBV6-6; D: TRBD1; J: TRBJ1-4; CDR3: CASTKDGTENENLFF; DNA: TGTGCCAGCACTAAGGACGGGACAGAAAATGAAAATCTGTTTTTT
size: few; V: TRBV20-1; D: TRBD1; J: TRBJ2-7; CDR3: CSADRVTGEQYF; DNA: TGCAGTGCAGACAGGGTAACAGGAGAGCAGTACTTC
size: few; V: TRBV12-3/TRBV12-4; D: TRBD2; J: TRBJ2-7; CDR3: CASSLREGTREQYF; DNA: TGTGCCAGCAGTTTACGGGAGGGGACGAGAGAGCAGTACTTC
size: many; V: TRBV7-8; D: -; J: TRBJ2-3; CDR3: CASSLDLTSIRGADTQYF; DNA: TGTGCCAGCAGCTTAGATCTCACTTCTATTAGGGGGGCAGATACGCAGTATTTT
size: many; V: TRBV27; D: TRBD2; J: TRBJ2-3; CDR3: CASRRTSGKQDTQYF; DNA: TGTGCCAGCAGGCGGACTAGCGGGAAACAAGATACGCAGTATTTT
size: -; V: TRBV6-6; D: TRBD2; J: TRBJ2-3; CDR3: CASRHGGLAETTDTQYF; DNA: TGTGCCAGCAGACACGGGGGACTAGCGGAGACCACAGATACGCAGTATTTT
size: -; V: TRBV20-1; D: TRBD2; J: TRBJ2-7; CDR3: CSARDLPSGRGYEQYF; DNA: TGCAGTGCTAGAGATCTGCCTAGCGGGAGGGGCTACGAGCAGTACTTC
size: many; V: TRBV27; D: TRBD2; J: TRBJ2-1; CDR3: CASSSLYGRGGNEQFF; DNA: TGTGCCAGCAGTTCCCTCTACGGGAGGGGGGGCAATGAGCAGTTCTTC
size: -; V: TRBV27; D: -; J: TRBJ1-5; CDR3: CASSLSNSGDQPQHF; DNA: TGTGCCAGCAGTTTATCTAATTCGGGGGACCAGCCCCAGCATTTT
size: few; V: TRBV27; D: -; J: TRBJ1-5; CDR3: CASRTPPGPQHF; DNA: TGTGCCAGCCGGACTCCTCCGGGGCCCCAGCATTTT
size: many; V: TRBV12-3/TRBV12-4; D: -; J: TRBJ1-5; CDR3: CASRGGSQPQHF; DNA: TGTGCCAGCAGGGGTGGGTCTCAGCCCCAGCATTTT
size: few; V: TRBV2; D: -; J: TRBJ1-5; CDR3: CASSPLDPEDMRNQPQHF; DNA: TGTGCCAGCAGCCCGCTTGACCCTGAGGATATGCGCAATCAGCCCCAGCATTTT
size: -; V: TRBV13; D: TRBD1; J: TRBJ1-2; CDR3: CASSTRTGPYGYTF; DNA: TGTGCCAGCAGCACGCGGACAGGGCCCTATGGCTACACCTTC
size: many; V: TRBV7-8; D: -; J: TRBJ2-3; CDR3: CASSYPGAGTDTQYF; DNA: TGTGCCAGCAGTTACCCAGGGGCGGGCACAGATACGCAGTATTTT
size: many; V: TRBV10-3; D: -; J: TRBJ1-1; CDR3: CAISEERGIMNTEAFF; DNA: TGTGCCATCAGTGAGGAAAGGGGCATCATGAACACTGAAGCTTTCTTT
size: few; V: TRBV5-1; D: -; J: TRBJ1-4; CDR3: CASSPKVQGEKLFF; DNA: TGCGCCAGCAGCCCGAAGGTACAGGGCGAAAAACTGTTTTTT
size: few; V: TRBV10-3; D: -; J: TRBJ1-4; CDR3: CAISDSATNEKLFF; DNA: TGTGCCATCAGTGATTCTGCAACTAATGAAAAACTGTTTTTT
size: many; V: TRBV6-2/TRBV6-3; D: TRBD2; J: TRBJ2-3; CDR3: CASSYRVAGEGDTQYF; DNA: TGTGCCAGCAGTTACCGCGTAGCGGGAGAAGGAGATACGCAGTATTTT
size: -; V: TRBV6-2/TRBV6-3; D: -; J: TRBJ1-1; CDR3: CASSYSGGQTEAFF; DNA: TGTGCCAGCAGTTACTCTGGGGGGCAGACTGAAGCTTTCTTT
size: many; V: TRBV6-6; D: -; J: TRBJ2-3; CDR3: CASSYGSTDTQYF; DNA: TGTGCCAGCAGTTACGGTAGCACAGATACGCAGTATTTT
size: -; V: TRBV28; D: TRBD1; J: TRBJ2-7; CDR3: CASSFGTGQTYEQYF; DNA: TGTGCCAGCAGTTTTGGGACAGGGCAGACCTACGAGCAGTACTTC
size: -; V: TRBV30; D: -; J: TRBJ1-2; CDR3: CAWRLDTRSTYGYTF; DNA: TGTGCCTGGAGGTTGGATACCCGAAGTACCTATGGCTACACCTTC
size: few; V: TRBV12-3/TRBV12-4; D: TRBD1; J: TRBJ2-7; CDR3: CASSPGQGKYEQYF; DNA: TGTGCCAGCAGTCCCGGACAGGGGAAATACGAGCAGTACTTC
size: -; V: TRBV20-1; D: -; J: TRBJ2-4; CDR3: CSAREDLKNIQYF; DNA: TGCAGTGCTAGAGAGGACCTGAAAAACATTCAGTACTTC
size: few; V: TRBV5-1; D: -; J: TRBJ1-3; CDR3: CASSLAATYSGNTIYF; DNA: TGCGCCAGCAGCTTGGCGGCGACCTACTCTGGAAACACCATATATTTT
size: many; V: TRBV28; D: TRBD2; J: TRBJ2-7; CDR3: CASSLNPGTTTYEQYF; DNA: TGTGCCAGCAGTCTCAACCCCGGGACTACAACCTACGAGCAGTACTTC
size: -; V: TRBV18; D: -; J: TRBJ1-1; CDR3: CASSRQSSNTEAFF; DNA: TGTGCCAGCTCACGACAGAGTTCTAACACTGAAGCTTTCTTT
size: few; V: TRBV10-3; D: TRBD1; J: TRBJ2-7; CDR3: CAISERGQGGNEQYF; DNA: TGTGCCATCAGTGAAAGAGGACAGGGGGGTAACGAGCAGTACTTC
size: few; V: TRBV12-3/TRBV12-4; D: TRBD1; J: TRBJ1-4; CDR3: CASSYTGGGEKLFF; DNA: TGTGCCAGCAGTTATACAGGGGGTGGCGAAAAACTGTTTTTT
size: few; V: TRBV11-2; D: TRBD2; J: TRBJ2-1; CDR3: CASTLSDSGLAGGEQFF; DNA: TGTGCCAGCACCCTTTCTGACTCGGGACTAGCGGGAGGCGAGCAGTTCTTC
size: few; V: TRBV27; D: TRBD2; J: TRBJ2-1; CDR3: CASSPGLADNEQFF; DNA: TGTGCCAGCAGTCCGGGTCTAGCGGACAATGAGCAGTTCTTC
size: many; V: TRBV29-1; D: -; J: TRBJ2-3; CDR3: CSVGDTQYF; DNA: TGCAGCGTTGGGGATACGCAGTATTTT
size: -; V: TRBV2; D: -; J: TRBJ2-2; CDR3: CASTILAPTGELFF; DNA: TGTGCCAGCACCATCCTAGCGCCGACCGGGGAGCTGTTTTTT
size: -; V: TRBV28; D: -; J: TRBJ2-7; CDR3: CASSLPRGVNEQYF; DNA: TGTGCCAGCAGTCTCCCGAGGGGGGTCAACGAGCAGTACTTC
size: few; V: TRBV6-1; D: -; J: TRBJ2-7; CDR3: CASSDGSEQYF; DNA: TGTGCCAGCAGTGACGGGAGCGAGCAGTACTTC